This T cell receptor beta chain was found in a study of cytotoxic CD8 clonotypes in ibrutinib-treated CLL. The assay was immunoSEQ multiplex PCR, and TCRdb's table has in-frame clones only and misses some. Here the sample spans about 140,000 clones, 80% being singletons. The germline V gene encodes CDR1 SGHAT and CDR2 FQDESV (reference sequence). This CDR3 has 13 residues. Trimming cost V 4 bases and J 6 bases, with 13 bases left between them. The sample here was PBMCs, taken after 36 months of ibrutinib treatment. The source of this sequence is a human donor with chronic lymphocytic leukemia. The chain links TRBV11-1 to TRBJ2-7, with D perhaps matching TRBD1 (6 bases). The CDR3 reads CASSSTGIAEQYF. Written as DNA, the CDR3 is TGTGCCAGCAGCTCGACAGGTATTGCCGAGCAGTACTTC.